Listed here are 18 T cell receptor beta chains from one sample, sequenced in a study of T cells in women clearing cervical HPV infection. TCRdb's table, derived via immunoSEQ multiplex PCR, lists solely in-frame clones and lacks some. The sample's table shows tens of thousands of clones. Sequencing was carried out using blood buffy coat. These receptors were collected from a woman aged 18-69 years with a cervical HPV16 infection that either progressed to CIN3+ or cleared (not recorded which).

Details on this clone: The read halts 3 residues ahead of the CDR3 end, with the missing end drawn from the germline J gene. V and J are TRBV30 and TRBJ1-4; tentatively, D is TRBD1 (6 bases). The V gene lost 0 bases and the J gene lost 5 bases, with 13 bases spanning the gap. The length of the CDR3 is 15 residues. Germline V lookup: CDR1 GTSNPN, CDR2 SVGIG (reference sequence). The part of the CDR3 DNA that was read is TGTGCCTGGAGTGTACCCTCCACAGGGAATGAAAAA. It translates to CAWSVPSTGNEK. The whole CDR3 sequence reads CAWSVPSTGNEKLFF.

In regard to this clone: At one end the junction does not follow the germline gene, possibly because of a read error. The CDR3 extends 3 residues past the end of the read, so its final part is completed from the germline J gene. Distinct nucleotide sequences in the sample also encode this CDR3. J is TRBJ1-3 and V is TRBV29-1; no definite D call. The CDR3 covers 14 residues. Germline CDR1 and CDR2: SQVTM and ANQGSEA. CDR3 in amino acids: CSAEGLSSGNTIYF. The sequenced CDR3 bases are TGCAGCGCAGAAGGACTGAGCTCTGGAAACACA.

Details on this clone: The missing CDR3 end, 3 residues past where the read stops, is filled in from the germline J gene. The chain combines TRBV5-6 with TRBJ2-7, with unresolved D. This CDR3 contains 12 residues. The germline V gene has CDR1 SGHDT and CDR2 YYEEEE. V gave up 1 base and J gave up 1 base, with 3 bases separating them. Partial CDR3 DNA: TGTGCCAGCAGCTTGAGGTCCTACGAG. As protein: CASSLRSYE. In full, the CDR3 reads CASSLRSYEQYF.

Worth noting for this clone: The sequenced fragment ends 3 residues before the CDR3 boundary, so the rest is inferred from the germline J gene. V gene TRBV6-2 or TRBV6-3 combines with J gene TRBJ2-7, with 10 positions matching TRBD2. V was pared by 7 bases and J by 4 bases, with 10 bases of the junction left unmatched. CDR3 length equals 15 residues. Per the germline V gene, CDR1 is MNHEY and CDR2 is SVGEGT. Here the CDR3 reads CASNKGTSAAYEQYF. The part of the CDR3 DNA that was read is TGTGCCAGCAATAAGGGGACTAGCGCGGCGTACGAG.

A word on this clone: Coverage ceases 3 residues before the CDR3 finishes, and the germline J gene fills in the end. The chain couples TRBV20-1 to TRBJ1-1, with D possibly TRBD1 on 5 matching bases. Germline CDR1 and CDR2: DFQATT and SNEGSKA (reference sequence). V was clipped by 5 bases and J by 4 bases, with 17 bases between them. This CDR3 spans 14 amino acids. CDR3 DNA, as far as it was read: TGCAGTGCTCACCTCGACGGGGGTGGCACTGAA. It is translated as CSAHLDGGGTE. The full CDR3 sequence reads CSAHLDGGGTEAFF.

Worth noting for this clone: Read sequence stops 3 residues before the CDR3 end, and the germline J gene provides the missing end. The chain joins TRBV29-1 to TRBJ1-4, with TRBD1 matching 8 bases. After removal of 6 bases from V and 8 bases from J, the junction contained 5 bases not matched to a gene. Germline V gene sequence: CDR1 SQVTM, CDR2 ANQGSEA. This CDR3 is 12 amino acids long. The DNA read from the CDR3 is TGCAGCGTAAGGACAGGGTTGGAAAAA. It encodes CSVRTGLEK. From start to end, the CDR3 is CSVRTGLEKLFF.

Here the CDR3 reads CASSQDEDYTDTQYF. The DNA read from the CDR3 is TGTGCCAGCAGCCAAGACGAGGACTACACAGATACG. This rearrangement joins TRBV3-1 (or the pseudogene TRBV3-2) to TRBJ2-3; a possible D gene is TRBD2 (6 bases). The sequenced fragment ends 3 residues before the CDR3 boundary, so the rest is inferred from the germline J gene. Trimming removed 0 bases at V and 2 bases at J, with 9 bases between. The CDR3 runs to 15 residues. Germline values: CDR1 LGHDT, CDR2 YNNKEL (reference sequence).

CDR3: CASSRQGYQETQYF. Partial CDR3 DNA: TGTGCCAGCTCACGACAGGGTTACCAAGAGACC. V gene TRBV18 combines with J gene TRBJ2-5, with 7 nucleotides matching TRBD1. The read finishes 3 residues shy of the CDR3 end, and the germline J gene is used to complete it. The germline V gene has CDR1 KGHSH and CDR2 LQKENI. The length of the CDR3 is 14 residues. Unmatched junction bases numbered 2, after V lost 4 bases and J lost 0 bases.

Note on this clone: With the read ending 3 residues before the CDR3 end, the germline J gene is used to fill in that end. This chain uses TRBV20-1 with TRBJ2-7, with D tentatively TRBD1 or TRBD2 (5 bases each). Per germline, CDR1 DFQATT and CDR2 SNEGSKA (reference sequence). V was cut by 4 bases and J by 0 bases, with 13 bases left in between. The CDR3 contains 14 residues. The chain's CDR3 is CSANRGAGSYEQYF. Incomplete CDR3 DNA: TGCAGTGCTAACCGAGGGGCTGGCTCCTACGAG.

Turning to this clone: Sequencing ends 3 residues short of the CDR3 end; the germline J gene provides the rest. The gene calls are TRBV5-1 and TRBJ2-1, with 7 bases matching TRBD1. With 4 bases clipped from V and 7 bases from J, the junction kept 8 bases outside the gene matches. The length of the CDR3 is 14 residues. The germline V gene encodes CDR1 SGHRS and CDR2 YFSETQ. The CDR3 sequence: CASSPPGQFNEQFF. The CDR3 DNA, read in part, is TGCGCCAGCAGCCCCCCGGGACAGTTTAATGAG.

Concerning this clone: Read sequence stops 3 residues before the CDR3 end, and the germline J gene provides the missing end. V usage is TRBV20-1 and J usage is TRBJ2-7, with 9 bases identical to TRBD1. The junction had 8 bases not matched to a gene; V was cut back by 5 bases and J by 6 bases. The CDR3 extends over 13 amino acids. Per the germline V gene, CDR1 is DFQATT and CDR2 is SNEGSKA (reference sequence). CDR3 loop: CSALQGGQGEQYF. Partial CDR3 DNA: TGCAGTGCTCTCCAGGGGGGACAGGGCGAG.

Concerning this clone: Sequencing ends 3 residues short of the CDR3 end; the germline J gene provides the rest. The chain recombines TRBV7-9 with TRBJ1-1; no definite D call. CDR3 length: 14 residues. Trimming took off 2 bases at V and 6 bases at J, with 13 bases between the two ends. CDR1 SEHNR and CDR2 FQNEAQ come from the germline V gene (reference sequence). CDR3 protein: CASSLPLDYAEAFF. The CDR3 DNA, read in part, is TGTGCCAGCAGCTTACCTCTAGACTACGCTGAA. The variable domain in full, with the rest retrieved from reference TRBV7-9 and TRBJ1-1, is DTGVSQNPRHKITKRGQNVTFRCDPISEHNRLYWYRQTLGQGPEFLTYFQNEAQLEKSRLLSDRFSAERPKGSFSTLEIQRTEQGDSAMYLCASSLPLDYAEAFFGQGTRLTVV.

About this clone itself: Read coverage stops 3 residues before the CDR3 terminus; the germline J gene supplies the remainder. The rearrangement joins TRBV18 to TRBJ2-7; 9 nucleotides agree with TRBD2. The V gene end was trimmed by 5 bases and the J gene end by 2 bases; junction bases not matched to a gene: 7. The length of the CDR3 is 15 residues. CDR1 is KGHSH, CDR2 LQKENI, per germline. The CDR3 loop reads CASSAGLARTYEQYF. The sequenced CDR3 bases are TGTGCCAGCTCAGCCGGACTAGCGCGAACCTACGAG.

Concerning this clone: From the germline J gene comes the end of the CDR3, since the read stops 3 residues before it. The rearrangement uses TRBV5-6 and TRBJ1-4; 7 bases are a match to TRBD1. Germline V gene lookup returns CDR1 SGHDT and CDR2 YYEEEE. This CDR3 comprises 15 residues. With V trimmed by 3 bases and J by 2 bases, 4 bases remained unmatched. CDR3 DNA, as far as it was read: TGTGCCAGCAGCTCACAGGGGAGGACTAATGAAAAA. Its translation: CASSSQGRTNEK. The CDR3 in its entirety is CASSSQGRTNEKLFF.

Details on this clone: The read stops 3 residues short of the end of the CDR3; the missing end is completed from the germline J gene. V gene TRBV5-1 combines with J gene TRBJ2-3; tentative D call: TRBD2 (5 bases). Germline CDR1 SGHRS, CDR2 YFSETQ. V was shortened by 5 bases and J by 5 bases, with 9 bases between the two germline ends. This CDR3 region has 12 residues. The CDR3 is CASSPEGDTQYF. CDR3 DNA, as far as it was read: TGCGCCAGCAGTCCCGAGGGAGATACG.

For this clone: Read sequence stops 3 residues before the CDR3 end, and the germline J gene provides the missing end. This chain connects TRBV6-2 or TRBV6-3 to TRBJ2-5; 8 bases are a match to TRBD2. The CDR3 is 16 amino acids. The J segment lost 5 bases and the V segment lost 2 bases, leaving 10 bases of the junction unmatched. The germline gives CDR1 MNHEY, CDR2 SVGEGT. Incomplete CDR3 DNA: TGTGCCAGCAGTTACCCCCAAGCGGGAGAGGATGAGACC. The encoded protein is CASSYPQAGEDET. The entire CDR3 protein reads CASSYPQAGEDETQYF.

Note on this clone: The DNA ends 3 residues before the CDR3 does, and the rest of the CDR3 is filled in from the germline J gene. The rearrangement links TRBV18 to TRBJ2-7; D is perhaps TRBD2 (6 bases). The germline V gene has CDR1 KGHSH and CDR2 LQKENI. This CDR3 is built from 14 residues. The V end was cut by 5 bases, the J end by 2 bases, with 13 bases between. The CDR3 sequence: CASSGGSKTYEQYF. The DNA read from the CDR3 is TGTGCCAGCTCAGGGGGGAGTAAAACCTACGAG.

The CDR3 DNA, read in part, is TGTGCCAGCAGCTCAGCAGGGTCGGCCTACAATGAG. The encoded protein is CASSSAGSAYNE. In full, the CDR3 reads CASSSAGSAYNEQFF. The rearrangement links TRBV7-9 to TRBJ2-1; D is perhaps TRBD1 (5 bases). The CDR3 goes on 3 residues after the read ends, and that part is filled in from the germline J gene. Germline CDR1 is SEHNR and CDR2 is FQNEAQ (reference sequence). The CDR3 is made up of 15 amino acids. With 4 bases removed from V and 2 bases from J, the gap between germline ends came to 12 bases.